Included here is one TCR beta chain sequence, with context. The antigen is unknown. Only healthy Caucasians were enrolled as donors. The sample belongs to a study of identical twins. Study findings and constraints: Abundant beta clonotypes from cord blood bore fewer insertions; memory repertoires lacked this pattern.

Template switching introduced a universal primer site, and the cDNA bore unique molecular identifiers. TCRdb passed the 5' RACE reads through MiXCR, listing each CDR3 protein once. The sample consists of a few hundred thousand distinct CDR3 sequences, 7.5% to 10% of them appearing once. These data were also filed under a second study, of yellow fever vaccine responses in identical twins.

The clonotype was recovered from a woman aged 18-29 years in good health. The sequencing input was PBMCs.

In DNA, the CDR3 is TGCGCCAGCAGCCAAGATCCCAGCGGGAGCGACGAGCAGTACTTC. Its translation is CASSQDPSGSDEQYF. The chain combines TRBV4-1 with TRBJ2-7, with TRBD2 matching over 8 bases. CDR1 and CDR2 from the germline V gene are MGHRA and YSYEKL. Trimming cost V 0 bases and J 5 bases; bases outside gene matches: 6. This CDR3 region has 15 residues.